This T cell receptor beta chain is drawn from a study of glioma-infiltrating T cells. General study findings and limits: CDR3 overlap between tissue and blood was very small. Above-expected tissue-blood divergence occurred in all gliomas, most in low-grade ones.

In its sample, this clonotype was seen many times. Antigen specificity is unknown. The iRepertoire nested amplicon-rescue multiplex PCR amplified TCR alpha and beta CDR3s from RNA. Input was roughly 95-450 ng of tissue mRNA or PBMC total RNA. Via MiXCR, TCRdb re-called the multiplex PCR reads, giving one row per CDR3 protein. The sample includes approximately 90,000 distinct CDR3 sequences, 23% of them seen just once. V trimming: 1 base; J trimming: 5 bases; junction bases outside the gene matches: 11. CDR1 and CDR2 from the germline V gene are DFQATT and SNEGSKA (reference sequence). The CDR3 runs to 17 residues.

This sequence originates from a human donor with low-grade glioma or glioblastoma, undergoing nonglioma brain surgery, or in good health (not recorded which). The sequencing sample was made of glioma tissue, nonneoplastic brain tissue, or PBMCs (not recorded which). The J gene is TRBJ2-3, the V gene TRBV20-1; 11 nucleotides match TRBD2. The CDR3 bases are TGCAGTGCTAGAGGAACACGACTAGCGGGGCGGGGAGATACGCAGTATTTT. Its protein product is CSARGTRLAGRGDTQYF.